The clone carrying this T cell receptor beta chain has more than one count but fewer than ten. As yet, its antigen is unknown. TCRdb reanalysed the reads using MiXCR and keeps one entry per CDR3 protein. The sample comprises approximately 150,000 distinct CDR3 sequences, about 6.1% of which are singletons, and about 20% rests with the top ten. The data belong to a study of T cell repertoires in cytomegalovirus infection. Overall study: A matching HLA type, together with CMV infection, was signaled by public TCR beta signatures.

Study-wide results and caveats: Dominating the ex vivo response were HLA-C-restricted CMV-specific TCR beta clonotypes. Summed public TCR beta family frequency identified CMV carriers bearing the relevant HLA.

The CDR3 has 15 amino acids. Per the germline V gene, CDR1 is DFQATT and CDR2 is SNEGSKA (reference sequence). Trimming cost V 4 bases and J 4 bases; bases outside gene matches: 11. This rearrangement joins TRBV20-1 to TRBJ2-7; 9 bases fit TRBD1. The clonotype originates from a human donor in good health (CMV status not recorded). Some clones in this sample may be carry-over from other donors' samples. The specimen sequenced was PBMCs. CDR3 nucleotides: TGCAGTGCTACCGTCCAGGGACAGGGTATTTACGAGCAGTACTTC. This translates into CSATVQGQGIYEQYF.